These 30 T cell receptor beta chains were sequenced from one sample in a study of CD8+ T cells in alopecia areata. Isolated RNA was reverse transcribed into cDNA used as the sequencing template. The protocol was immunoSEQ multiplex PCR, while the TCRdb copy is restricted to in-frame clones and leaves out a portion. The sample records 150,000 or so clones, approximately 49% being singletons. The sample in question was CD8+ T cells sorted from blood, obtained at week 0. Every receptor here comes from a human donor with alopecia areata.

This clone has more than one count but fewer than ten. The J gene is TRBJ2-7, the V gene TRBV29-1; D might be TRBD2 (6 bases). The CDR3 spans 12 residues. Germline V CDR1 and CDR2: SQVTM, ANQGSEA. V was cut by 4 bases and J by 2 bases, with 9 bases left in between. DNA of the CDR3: TGCAGCGTTGCGGGGGAGGCCTACGAGCAGTACTTC. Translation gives CSVAGEAYEQYF.

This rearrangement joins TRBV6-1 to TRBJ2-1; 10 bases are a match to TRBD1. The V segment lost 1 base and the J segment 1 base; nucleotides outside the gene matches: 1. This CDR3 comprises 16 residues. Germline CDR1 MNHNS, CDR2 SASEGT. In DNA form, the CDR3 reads TGTGCCAGCAGTGAAGGGGACAGGGGTTCCTACAATGAGCAGTTCTTC. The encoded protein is CASSEGDRGSYNEQFF.

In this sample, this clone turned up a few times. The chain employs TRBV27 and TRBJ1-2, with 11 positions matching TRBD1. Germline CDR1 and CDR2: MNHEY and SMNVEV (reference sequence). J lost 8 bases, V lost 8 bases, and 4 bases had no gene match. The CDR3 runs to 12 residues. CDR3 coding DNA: TGTGCCAGCGGACAGGGGGCGTGGGGCTACACCTTC. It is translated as CASGQGAWGYTF.

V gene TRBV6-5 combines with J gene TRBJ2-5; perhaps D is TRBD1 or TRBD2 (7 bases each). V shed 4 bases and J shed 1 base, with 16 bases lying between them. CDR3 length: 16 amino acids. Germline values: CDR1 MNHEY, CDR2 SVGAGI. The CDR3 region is CASSSQGGTAQETQYF. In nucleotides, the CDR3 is TGTGCCAGCAGTTCTCAGGGGGGGACAGCCCAAGAGACCCAGTACTTC.

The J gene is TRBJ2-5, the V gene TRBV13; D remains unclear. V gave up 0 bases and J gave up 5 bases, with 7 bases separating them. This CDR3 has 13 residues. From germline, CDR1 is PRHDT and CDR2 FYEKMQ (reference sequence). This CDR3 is CASSLGTRETQYF. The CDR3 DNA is TGTGCCAGCAGCTTAGGCACGCGGGAGACCCAGTACTTC.

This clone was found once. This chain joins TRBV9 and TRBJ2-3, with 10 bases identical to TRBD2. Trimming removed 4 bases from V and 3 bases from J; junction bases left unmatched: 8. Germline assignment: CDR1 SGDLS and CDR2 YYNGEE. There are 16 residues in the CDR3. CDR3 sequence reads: CASSSLAGGGTDTQYF. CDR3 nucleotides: TGTGCCAGCAGCTCCTTAGCGGGGGGCGGGACAGATACGCAGTATTTT.

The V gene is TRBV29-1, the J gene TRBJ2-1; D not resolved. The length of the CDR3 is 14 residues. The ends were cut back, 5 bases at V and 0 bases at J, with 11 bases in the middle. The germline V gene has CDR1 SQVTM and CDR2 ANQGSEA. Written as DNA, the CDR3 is TGCAGCGTTCAAGGCCTGAGCTCCTACAATGAGCAGTTCTTC. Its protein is CSVQGLSSYNEQFF.

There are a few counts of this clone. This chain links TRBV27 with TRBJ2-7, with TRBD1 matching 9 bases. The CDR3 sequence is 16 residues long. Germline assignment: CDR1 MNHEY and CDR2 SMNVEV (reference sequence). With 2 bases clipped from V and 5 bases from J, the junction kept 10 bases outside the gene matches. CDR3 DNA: TGTGCCAGCAGTTTAGGACCGGGACAGGGTTCCCACGAGCAGTACTTC. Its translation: CASSLGPGQGSHEQYF.

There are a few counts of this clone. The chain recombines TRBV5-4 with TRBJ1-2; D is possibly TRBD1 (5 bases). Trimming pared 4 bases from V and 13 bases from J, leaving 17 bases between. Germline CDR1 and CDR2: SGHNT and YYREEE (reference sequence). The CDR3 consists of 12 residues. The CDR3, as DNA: TGTGCCAGCAGCGGTACCGGGACGGCACGCACCTTC. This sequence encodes CASSGTGTARTF.

CDR3 amino acids: CASSLGLGQSSYEQYF. The CDR3 nucleotides are TGCGCCAGCAGCTTGGGCCTGGGACAAAGCTCCTACGAGCAGTACTTC. The chain carries TRBV5-1 and TRBJ2-7, with a tentative D call TRBD1 (6 bases). V was cut by 0 bases and J by 0 bases, with 13 bases left in between. The CDR3 covers 16 residues. CDR1 is SGHRS, CDR2 YFSETQ, per germline.

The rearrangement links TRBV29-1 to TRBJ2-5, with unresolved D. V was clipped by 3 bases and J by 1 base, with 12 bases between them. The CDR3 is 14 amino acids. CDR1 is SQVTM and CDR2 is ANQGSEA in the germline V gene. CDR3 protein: CSVDGSKTQETQYF. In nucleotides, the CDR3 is TGCAGCGTTGACGGCAGTAAGACCCAAGAGACCCAGTACTTC.

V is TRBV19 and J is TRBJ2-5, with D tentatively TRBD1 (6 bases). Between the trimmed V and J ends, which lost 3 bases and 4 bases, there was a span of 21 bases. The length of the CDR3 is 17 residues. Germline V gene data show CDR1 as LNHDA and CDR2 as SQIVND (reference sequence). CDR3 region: CASSMPGVPPGIETQYF. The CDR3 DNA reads TGTGCCAGTAGTATGCCAGGGGTGCCTCCCGGCATAGAGACCCAGTACTTC. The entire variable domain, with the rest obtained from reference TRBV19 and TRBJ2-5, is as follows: DGGITQSPKYLFRKEGQNVTLSCEQNLNHDAMYWYRQDPGQGLRLIYYSQIVNDFQKGDIAEGYSVSREKKESFPLTVTSAQKNPTAFYLCASSMPGVPPGIETQYFGPGTRLLVL.

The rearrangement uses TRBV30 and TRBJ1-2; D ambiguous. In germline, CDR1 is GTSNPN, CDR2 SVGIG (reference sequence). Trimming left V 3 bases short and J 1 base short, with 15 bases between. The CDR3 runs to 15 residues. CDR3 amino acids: CAWSLRFPRNYGYTF. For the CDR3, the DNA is TGTGCCTGGAGCCTCAGGTTCCCTCGTAACTATGGCTACACCTTC.

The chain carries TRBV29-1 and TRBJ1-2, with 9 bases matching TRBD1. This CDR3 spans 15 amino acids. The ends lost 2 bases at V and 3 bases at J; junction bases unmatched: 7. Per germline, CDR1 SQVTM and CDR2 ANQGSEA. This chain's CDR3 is CSVETPGQGHYGYTF. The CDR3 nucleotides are TGCAGCGTTGAAACACCGGGACAGGGACACTATGGCTACACCTTC.

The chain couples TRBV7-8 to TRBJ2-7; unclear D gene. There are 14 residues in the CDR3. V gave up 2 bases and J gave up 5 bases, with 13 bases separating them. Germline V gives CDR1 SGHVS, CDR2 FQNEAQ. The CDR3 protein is CASSLSWTLDEQYF. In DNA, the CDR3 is TGTGCCAGCAGCTTAAGTTGGACCCTTGACGAGCAGTACTTC.

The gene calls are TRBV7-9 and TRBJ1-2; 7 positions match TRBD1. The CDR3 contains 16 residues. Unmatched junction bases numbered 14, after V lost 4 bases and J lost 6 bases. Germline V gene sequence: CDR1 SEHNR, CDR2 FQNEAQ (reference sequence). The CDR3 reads CASSSPDRAGGDGYTF. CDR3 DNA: TGTGCCAGCAGCTCCCCCGACAGGGCCGGCGGCGATGGCTACACCTTC. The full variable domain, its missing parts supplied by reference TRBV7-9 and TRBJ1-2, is DTGVSQNPRHKITKRGQNVTFRCDPISEHNRLYWYRQTLGQGPEFLTYFQNEAQLEKSRLLSDRFSAERPKGSFSTLEIQRTEQGDSAMYLCASSSPDRAGGDGYTFGSGTRLTVV.

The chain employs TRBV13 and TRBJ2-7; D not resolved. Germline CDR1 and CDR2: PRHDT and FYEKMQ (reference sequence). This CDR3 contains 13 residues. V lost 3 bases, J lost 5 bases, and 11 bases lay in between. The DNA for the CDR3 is TGTGCCAGCAGCTTGCATGGTTCCCACGAGCAGTACTTC. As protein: CASSLHGSHEQYF.

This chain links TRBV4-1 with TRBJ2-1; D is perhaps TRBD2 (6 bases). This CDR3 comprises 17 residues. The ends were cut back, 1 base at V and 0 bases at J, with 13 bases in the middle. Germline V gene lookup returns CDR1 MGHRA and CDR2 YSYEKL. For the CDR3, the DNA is TGCGCCAGCAGCCAAGTTAGCGGACGAACCTCCTACAATGAGCAGTTCTTC. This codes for CASSQVSGRTSYNEQFF.

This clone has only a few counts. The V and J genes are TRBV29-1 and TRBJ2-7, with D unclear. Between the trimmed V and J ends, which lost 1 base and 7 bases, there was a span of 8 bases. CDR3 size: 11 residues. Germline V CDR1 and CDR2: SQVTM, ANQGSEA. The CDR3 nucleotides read TGCAGCGTTGAAGTATTGGGGGAGCAGTACTTC. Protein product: CSVEVLGEQYF.

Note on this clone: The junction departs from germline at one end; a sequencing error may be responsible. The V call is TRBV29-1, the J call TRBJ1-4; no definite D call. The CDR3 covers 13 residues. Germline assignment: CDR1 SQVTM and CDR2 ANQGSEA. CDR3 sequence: CSVEGRTGEKLFF. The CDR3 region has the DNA TGCAGCGTCGAAGGGAGGACGGGTGAAAAACTGTTTTTT.

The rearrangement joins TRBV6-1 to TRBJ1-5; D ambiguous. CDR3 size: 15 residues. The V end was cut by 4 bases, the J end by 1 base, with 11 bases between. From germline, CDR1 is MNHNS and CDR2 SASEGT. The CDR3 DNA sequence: TGTGCCAGCAGTGCCTCTGTGGGGAGCAATCAGCCCCAGCATTTT. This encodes CASSASVGSNQPQHF.

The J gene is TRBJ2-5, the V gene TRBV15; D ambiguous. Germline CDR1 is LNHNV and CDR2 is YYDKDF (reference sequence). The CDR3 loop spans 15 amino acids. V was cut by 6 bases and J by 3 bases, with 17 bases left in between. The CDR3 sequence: CATRVIPSGEETQYF. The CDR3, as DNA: TGTGCCACCAGAGTTATACCCAGTGGGGAAGAGACCCAGTACTTC.

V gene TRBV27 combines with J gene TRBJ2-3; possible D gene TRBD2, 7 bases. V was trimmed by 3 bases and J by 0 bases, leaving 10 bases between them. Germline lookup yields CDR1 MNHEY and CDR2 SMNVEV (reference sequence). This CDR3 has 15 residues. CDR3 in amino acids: CASSFGGASTDTQYF. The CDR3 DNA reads TGTGCCAGCAGTTTTGGGGGGGCTAGCACAGATACGCAGTATTTT.

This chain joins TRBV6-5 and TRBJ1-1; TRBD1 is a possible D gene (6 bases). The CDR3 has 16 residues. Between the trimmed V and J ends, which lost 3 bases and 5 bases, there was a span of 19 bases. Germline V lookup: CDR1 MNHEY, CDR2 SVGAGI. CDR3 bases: TGTGCCAGCAGTTATTCCGGGACACCTCCTGGAACTGAAGCTTTCTTT. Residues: CASSYSGTPPGTEAFF.

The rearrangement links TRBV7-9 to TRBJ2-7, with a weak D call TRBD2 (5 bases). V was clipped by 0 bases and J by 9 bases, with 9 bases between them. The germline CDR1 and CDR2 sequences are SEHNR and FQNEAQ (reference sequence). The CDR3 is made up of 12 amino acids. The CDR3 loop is CASSLAAGGQYF. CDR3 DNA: TGTGCCAGCAGCTTAGCTGCGGGCGGGCAGTACTTC.

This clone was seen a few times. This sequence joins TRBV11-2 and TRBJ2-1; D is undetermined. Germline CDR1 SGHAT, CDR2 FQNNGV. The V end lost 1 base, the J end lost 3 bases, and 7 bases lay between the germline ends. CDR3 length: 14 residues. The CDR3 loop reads CASSLVAGYNEQFF. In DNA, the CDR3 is TGTGCCAGCAGCTTAGTCGCTGGCTACAATGAGCAGTTCTTC.

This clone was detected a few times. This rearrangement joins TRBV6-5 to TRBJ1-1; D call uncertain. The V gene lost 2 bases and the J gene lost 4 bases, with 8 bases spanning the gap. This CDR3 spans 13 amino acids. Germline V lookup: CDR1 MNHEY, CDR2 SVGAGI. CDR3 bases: TGTGCCAGCAGTTACGGGGAGGGCACTGAAGCTTTCTTT. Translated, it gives CASSYGEGTEAFF.

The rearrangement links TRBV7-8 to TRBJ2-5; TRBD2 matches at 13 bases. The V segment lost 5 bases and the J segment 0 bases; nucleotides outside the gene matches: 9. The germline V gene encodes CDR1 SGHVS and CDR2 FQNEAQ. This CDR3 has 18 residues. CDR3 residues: CASSPGLAGAPYQETQYF. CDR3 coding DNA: TGTGCCAGCAGCCCAGGACTAGCGGGGGCCCCGTACCAAGAGACCCAGTACTTC.

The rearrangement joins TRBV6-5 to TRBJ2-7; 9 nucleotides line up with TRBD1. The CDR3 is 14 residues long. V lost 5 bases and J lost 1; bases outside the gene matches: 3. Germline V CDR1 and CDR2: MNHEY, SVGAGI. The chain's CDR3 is CASSPGTGSYEQYF. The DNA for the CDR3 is TGTGCCAGCAGTCCCGGGACAGGGTCCTACGAGCAGTACTTC.

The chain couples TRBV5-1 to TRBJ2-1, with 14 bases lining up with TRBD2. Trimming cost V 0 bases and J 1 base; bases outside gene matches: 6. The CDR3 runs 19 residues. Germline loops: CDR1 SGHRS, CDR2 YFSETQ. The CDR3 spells CASSLEGTSGGFSYNEQFF. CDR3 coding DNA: TGCGCCAGCAGCTTGGAGGGGACTAGCGGGGGCTTTTCCTACAATGAGCAGTTCTTC.